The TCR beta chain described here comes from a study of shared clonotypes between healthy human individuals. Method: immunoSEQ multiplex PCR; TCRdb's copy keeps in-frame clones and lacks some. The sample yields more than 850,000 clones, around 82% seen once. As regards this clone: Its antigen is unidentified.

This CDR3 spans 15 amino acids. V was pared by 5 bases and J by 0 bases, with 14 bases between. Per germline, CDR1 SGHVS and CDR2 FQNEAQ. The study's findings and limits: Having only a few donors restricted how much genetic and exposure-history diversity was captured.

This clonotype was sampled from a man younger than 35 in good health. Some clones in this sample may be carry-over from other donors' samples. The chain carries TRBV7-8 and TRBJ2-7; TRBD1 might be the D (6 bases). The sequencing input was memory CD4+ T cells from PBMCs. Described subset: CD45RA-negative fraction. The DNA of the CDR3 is TGTGCCAGCAGCCAGGCGACAGGCTCCTCCTACGAGCAGTACTTC. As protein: CASSQATGSSYEQYF.